This TCR beta chain is from a study of CD8 T cells in ankylosing spondylitis. Whole-study findings and limits: In the blood and synovial fluid of reactive arthritis, some motif variants had been previously reported. A TCR beta motif of 8 or 9 highly homologous variants appeared characteristic of ankylosing spondylitis blood. Disease-linked clones were found to be CD8+ and relatively rare in peripheral blood.

Quantitative barcoded 5'-RACE was used to prepare TCR beta libraries. TCRdb used MiXCR to reprocess the 5' RACE reads, holding one entry per CDR3 protein. Counted here are roughly 700,000 distinct CDR3 sequences, roughly 19% occurring once; the ten biggest clones make up around 19%. As regards this clonotype: Its target is unknown.

V trimming: 4 bases; J trimming: 5 bases; junction bases outside the gene matches: 9. The CDR3 has 16 residues. The rearrangement joins TRBV23-1 to TRBJ2-3; 10 bases are shared with TRBD1. TRBV23-1 is sorted into the ORF group, with uncertain function. Sequencing input: blood, either unsorted or a sorted T cell fraction (not recorded which). This receptor was identified in a male donor with ankylosing spondylitis. CDR3 sequence (DNA): TGCGCCAGCAGTCCACGTCGAGACAGGGGGCGAGATACGCAGTATTTT. This gives the protein CASSPRRDRGRDTQYF.